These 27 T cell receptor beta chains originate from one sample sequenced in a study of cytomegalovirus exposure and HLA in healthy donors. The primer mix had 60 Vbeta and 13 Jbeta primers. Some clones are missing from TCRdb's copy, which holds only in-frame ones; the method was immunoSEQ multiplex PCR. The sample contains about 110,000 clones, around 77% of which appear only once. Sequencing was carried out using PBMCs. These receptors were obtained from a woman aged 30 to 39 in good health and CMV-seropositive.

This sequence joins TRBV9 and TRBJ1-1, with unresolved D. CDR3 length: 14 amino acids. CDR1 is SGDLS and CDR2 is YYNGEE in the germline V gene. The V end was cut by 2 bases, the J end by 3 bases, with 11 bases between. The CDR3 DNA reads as TGTGCCAGCAGCGTCCACACCGGGGACACTGAAGCTTTCTTT. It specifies CASSVHTGDTEAFF.

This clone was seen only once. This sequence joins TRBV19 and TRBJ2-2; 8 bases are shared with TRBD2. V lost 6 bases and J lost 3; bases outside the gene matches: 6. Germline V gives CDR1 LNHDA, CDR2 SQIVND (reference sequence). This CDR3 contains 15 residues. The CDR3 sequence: CASSGAGVYTGELFF. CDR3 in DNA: TGTGCCAGTAGCGGAGCGGGGGTCTACACCGGGGAGCTGTTTTTT.

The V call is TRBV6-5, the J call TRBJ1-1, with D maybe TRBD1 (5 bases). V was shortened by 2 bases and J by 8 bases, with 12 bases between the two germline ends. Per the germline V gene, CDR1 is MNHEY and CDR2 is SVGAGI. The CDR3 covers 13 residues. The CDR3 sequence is CASSYTSGVEAFF. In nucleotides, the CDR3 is TGTGCCAGCAGTTACACGTCGGGGGTCGAAGCTTTCTTT.

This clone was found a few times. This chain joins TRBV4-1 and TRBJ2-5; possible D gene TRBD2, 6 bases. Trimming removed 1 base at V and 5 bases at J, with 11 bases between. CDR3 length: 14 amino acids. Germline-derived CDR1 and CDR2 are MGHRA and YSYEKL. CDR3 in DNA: TGCGCCAGCAGCCAAGTGGGCGGGGATGAGACCCAGTACTTC. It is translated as CASSQVGGDETQYF.

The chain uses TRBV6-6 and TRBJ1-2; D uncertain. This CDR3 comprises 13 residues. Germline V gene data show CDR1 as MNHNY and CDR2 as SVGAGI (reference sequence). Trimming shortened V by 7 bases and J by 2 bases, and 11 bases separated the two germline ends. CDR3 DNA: TGTGCCAGCACGTCCCGAGGGAACTATGGCTACACCTTC. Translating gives CASTSRGNYGYTF.

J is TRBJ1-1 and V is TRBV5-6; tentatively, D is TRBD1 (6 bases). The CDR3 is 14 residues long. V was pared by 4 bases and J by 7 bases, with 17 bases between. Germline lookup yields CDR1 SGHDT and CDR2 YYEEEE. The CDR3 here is CASSPQGRGVEAFF. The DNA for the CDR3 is TGTGCCAGCAGCCCACAGGGCCGGGGGGTTGAAGCTTTCTTT.

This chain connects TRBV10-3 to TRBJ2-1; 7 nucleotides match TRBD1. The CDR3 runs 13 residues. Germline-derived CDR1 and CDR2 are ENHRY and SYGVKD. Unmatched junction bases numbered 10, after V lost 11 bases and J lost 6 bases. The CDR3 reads CAAMDRLGNEQFF. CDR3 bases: TGTGCCGCCATGGACAGGCTCGGCAATGAGCAGTTCTTC.

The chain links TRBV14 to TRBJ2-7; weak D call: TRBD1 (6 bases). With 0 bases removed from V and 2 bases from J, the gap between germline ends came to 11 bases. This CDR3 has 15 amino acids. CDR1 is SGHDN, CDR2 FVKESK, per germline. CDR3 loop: CASSQDHRVTYEQYF. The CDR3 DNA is TGTGCCAGCAGCCAAGATCACAGGGTGACCTACGAGCAGTACTTC.

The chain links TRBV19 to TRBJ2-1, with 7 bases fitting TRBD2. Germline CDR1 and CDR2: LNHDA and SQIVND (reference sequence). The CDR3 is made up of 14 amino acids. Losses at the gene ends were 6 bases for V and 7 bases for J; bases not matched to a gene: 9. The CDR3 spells CASRSGLDFNEQFF. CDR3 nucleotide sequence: TGTGCCAGTAGGTCAGGACTAGACTTTAATGAGCAGTTCTTC.

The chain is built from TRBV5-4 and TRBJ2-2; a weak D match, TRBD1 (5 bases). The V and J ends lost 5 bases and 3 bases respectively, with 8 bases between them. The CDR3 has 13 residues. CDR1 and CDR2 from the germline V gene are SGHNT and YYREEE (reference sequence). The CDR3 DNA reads TGTGCCAGCAGGGGGCAGGACACCGGGGAGCTGTTTTTT. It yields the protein CASRGQDTGELFF.

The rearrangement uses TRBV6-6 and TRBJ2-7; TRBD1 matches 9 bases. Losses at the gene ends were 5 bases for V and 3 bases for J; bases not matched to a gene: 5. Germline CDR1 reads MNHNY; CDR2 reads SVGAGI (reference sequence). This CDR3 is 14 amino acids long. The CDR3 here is CASSDMDRGYEQYF. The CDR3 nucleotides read TGTGCCAGCAGTGATATGGACAGGGGCTACGAGCAGTACTTC.

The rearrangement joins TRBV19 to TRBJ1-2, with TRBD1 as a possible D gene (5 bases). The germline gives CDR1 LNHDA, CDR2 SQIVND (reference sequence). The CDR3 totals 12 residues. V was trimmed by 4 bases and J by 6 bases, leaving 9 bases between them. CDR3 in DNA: TGTGCCAGTAGTAGGGAGGGGAATGGCTACACCTTC. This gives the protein CASSREGNGYTF. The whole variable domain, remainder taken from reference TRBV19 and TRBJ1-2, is DGGITQSPKYLFRKEGQNVTLSCEQNLNHDAMYWYRQDPGQGLRLIYYSQIVNDFQKGDIAEGYSVSREKKESFPLTVTSAQKNPTAFYLCASSREGNGYTFGSGTRLTVV.

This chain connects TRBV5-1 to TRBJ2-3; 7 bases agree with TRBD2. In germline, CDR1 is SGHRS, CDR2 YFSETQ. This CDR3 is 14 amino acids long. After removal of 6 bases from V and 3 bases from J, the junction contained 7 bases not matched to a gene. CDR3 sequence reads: CASISGGGTDTQYF. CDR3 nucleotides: TGCGCCAGCATTTCGGGAGGAGGTACAGATACGCAGTATTTT.

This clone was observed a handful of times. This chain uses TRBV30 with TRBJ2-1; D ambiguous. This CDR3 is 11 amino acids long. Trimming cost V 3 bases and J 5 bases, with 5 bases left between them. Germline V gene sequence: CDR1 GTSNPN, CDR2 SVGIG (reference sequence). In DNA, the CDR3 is TGTGCCTGGAGCTCGGACAATGAGCAGTTCTTC. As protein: CAWSSDNEQFF.

The CDR3 DNA is TGTGCCAGCAGCCGGGAAGGAGCGCTCGAAGCTTTCTTT. Translated: CASSREGALEAFF. V and J are TRBV5-4 and TRBJ1-1; D is unclear. The CDR3 runs to 13 residues. V was clipped by 4 bases and J by 8 bases, with 15 bases between them. Germline loops: CDR1 SGHNT, CDR2 YYREEE (reference sequence). Filled out from reference TRBV5-4 and TRBJ1-1, the complete variable domain reads ETGVTQSPTHLIKTRGQQVTLRCSSQSGHNTVSWYQQALGQGPQFIFQYYREEENGRGNFPPRFSGLQFPNYSSELNVNALELDDSALYLCASSREGALEAFFGQGTRLTVV.

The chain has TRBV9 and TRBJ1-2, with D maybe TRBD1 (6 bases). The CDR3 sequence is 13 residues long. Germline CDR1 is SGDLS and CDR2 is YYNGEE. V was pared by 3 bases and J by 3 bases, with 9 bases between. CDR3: CASSEGVDYGYTF. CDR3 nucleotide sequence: TGTGCCAGCAGCGAGGGGGTAGACTATGGCTACACCTTC.

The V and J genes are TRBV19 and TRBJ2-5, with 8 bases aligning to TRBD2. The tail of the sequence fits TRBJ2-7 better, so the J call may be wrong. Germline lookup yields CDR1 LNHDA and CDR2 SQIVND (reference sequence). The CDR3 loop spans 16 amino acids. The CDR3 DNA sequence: TGTGCCAGTAGTATGAGCAGCGGGGGCCTCACCTACGAGCAGTACTTC. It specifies CASSMSSGGLTYEQYF.

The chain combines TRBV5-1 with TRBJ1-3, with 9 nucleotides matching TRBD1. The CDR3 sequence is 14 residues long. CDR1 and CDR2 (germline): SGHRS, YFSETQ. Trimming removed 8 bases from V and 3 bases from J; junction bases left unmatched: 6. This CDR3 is CASKQGAGGNTIYF. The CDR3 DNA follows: TGCGCCAGTAAACAGGGGGCTGGTGGAAACACCATATATTTT.

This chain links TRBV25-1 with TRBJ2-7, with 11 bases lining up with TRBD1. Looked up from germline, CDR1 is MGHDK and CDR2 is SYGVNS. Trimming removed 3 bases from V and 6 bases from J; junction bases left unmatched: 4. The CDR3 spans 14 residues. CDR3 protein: CASSDPDRGREQYF. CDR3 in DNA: TGTGCCAGCAGTGACCCGGACAGGGGGCGCGAGCAGTACTTC.

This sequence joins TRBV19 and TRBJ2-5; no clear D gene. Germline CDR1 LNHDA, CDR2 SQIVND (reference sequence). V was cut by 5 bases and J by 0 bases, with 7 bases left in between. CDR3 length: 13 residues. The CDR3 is CASSLRNQETQYF. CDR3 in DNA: TGTGCCAGTAGTTTGAGGAACCAAGAGACCCAGTACTTC.

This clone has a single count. Written as DNA, the CDR3 is TGTGCCAGCAGTCTCGACAGGGGGCCCTACGAGCAGTACTTC. Protein product: CASSLDRGPYEQYF. V usage is TRBV2 and J usage is TRBJ2-7; TRBD1 matches at 10 bases. The trim removed 5 bases at V and 2 bases at J, leaving 3 bases unmatched. Germline V gene data show CDR1 as SNHLY and CDR2 as FYNNEI. This CDR3 has 14 amino acids.

CDR3 sequence: CASRPTGNMAGELFF. The CDR3, as DNA: TGTGCCAGCCGACCGACAGGGAATATGGCCGGGGAGCTGTTTTTT. The gene calls are TRBV14 and TRBJ2-2, with 7 positions matching TRBD1. Germline V lookup: CDR1 SGHDN, CDR2 FVKESK. The trim removed 8 bases at V and 6 bases at J, leaving 12 bases unmatched. The CDR3 totals 15 residues.

CDR3 in DNA: TGTGCCAGCAGCCAATGGACTAGCGGGAGCGAGCAGTACTTC. Its protein is CASSQWTSGSEQYF. V usage is TRBV9 and J usage is TRBJ2-7; the match to TRBD2 covers 13 bases. The trim removed 4 bases at V and 6 bases at J, leaving 4 bases unmatched. Germline-derived CDR1 and CDR2 are SGDLS and YYNGEE. The CDR3 is 14 amino acids.

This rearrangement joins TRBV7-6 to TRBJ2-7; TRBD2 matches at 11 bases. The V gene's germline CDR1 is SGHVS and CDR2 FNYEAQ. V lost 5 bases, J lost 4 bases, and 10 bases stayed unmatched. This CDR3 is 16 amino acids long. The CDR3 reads CASSVGTSGAFYEQYF. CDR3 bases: TGTGCCAGCAGCGTCGGGACTAGCGGAGCCTTTTACGAGCAGTACTTC.

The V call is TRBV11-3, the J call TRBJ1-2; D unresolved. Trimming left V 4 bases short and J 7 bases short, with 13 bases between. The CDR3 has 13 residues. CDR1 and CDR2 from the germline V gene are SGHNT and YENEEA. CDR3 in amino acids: CASSSIAGGGYTF. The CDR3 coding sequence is TGTGCCAGCAGCTCCATAGCGGGCGGTGGCTACACCTTC.

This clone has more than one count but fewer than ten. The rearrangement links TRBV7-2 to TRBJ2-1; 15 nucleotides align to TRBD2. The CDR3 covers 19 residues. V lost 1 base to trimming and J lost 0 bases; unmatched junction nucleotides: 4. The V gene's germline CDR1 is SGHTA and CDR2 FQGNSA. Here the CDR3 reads CASSLGTSGGASSYNEQFF. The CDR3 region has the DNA TGTGCCAGCAGCTTAGGGACTAGCGGGGGGGCCAGCTCCTACAATGAGCAGTTCTTC.

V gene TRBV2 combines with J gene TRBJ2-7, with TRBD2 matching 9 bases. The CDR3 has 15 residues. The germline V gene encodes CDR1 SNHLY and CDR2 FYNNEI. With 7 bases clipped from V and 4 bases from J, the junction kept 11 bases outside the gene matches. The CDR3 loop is CASKIGSSGEYEQYF. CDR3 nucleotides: TGTGCCAGCAAGATTGGTTCTAGCGGGGAATACGAGCAGTACTTC.